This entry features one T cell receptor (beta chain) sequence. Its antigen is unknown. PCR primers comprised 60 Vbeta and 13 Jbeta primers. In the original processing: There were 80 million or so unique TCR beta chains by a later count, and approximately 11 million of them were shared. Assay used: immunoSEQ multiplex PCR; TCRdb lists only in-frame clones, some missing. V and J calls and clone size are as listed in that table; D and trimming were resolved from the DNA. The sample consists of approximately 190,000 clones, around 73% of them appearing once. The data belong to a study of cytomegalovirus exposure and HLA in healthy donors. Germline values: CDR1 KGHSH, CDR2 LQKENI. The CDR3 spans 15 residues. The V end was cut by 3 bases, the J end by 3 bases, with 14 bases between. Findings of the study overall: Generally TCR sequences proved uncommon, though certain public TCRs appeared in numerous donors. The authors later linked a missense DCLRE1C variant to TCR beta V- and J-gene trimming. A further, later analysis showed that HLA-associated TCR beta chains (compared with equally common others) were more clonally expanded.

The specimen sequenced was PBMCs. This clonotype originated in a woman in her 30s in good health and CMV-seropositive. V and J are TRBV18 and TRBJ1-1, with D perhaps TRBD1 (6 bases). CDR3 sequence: CASSPQGYGYTEAFF. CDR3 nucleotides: TGTGCCAGCTCACCGCAGGGGTATGGGTACACTGAAGCTTTCTTT.